One and the same sample provided the 30 T cell receptor beta chains below, sequenced in a study of T cell responses to AZD1222 COVID-19 vaccine. Here immunoSEQ multiplex PCR was the method, and the copy in TCRdb shows in-frame clones only, minus some. The sample records 95,000 to 100,000 clones, under 90% being singletons. The specimen was peripheral blood, collected on day 0 of AZD1222 vaccination. Source of these receptors: an adult in good health.

The V gene is TRBV7-9, the J gene TRBJ1-5; TRBD1 matches at 8 bases. After removal of 1 base from V and 3 bases from J, the junction contained 2 bases not matched to a gene. CDR3 size: 15 residues. Per germline, CDR1 SEHNR and CDR2 FQNEAQ (reference sequence). CDR3 bases: TGTGCCAGCAGCTTAGGACAGGGGAACAATCAGCCCCAGCATTTT. Protein product: CASSLGQGNNQPQHF.

The rearrangement links TRBV6-6 to TRBJ1-2; D is ambiguous. The CDR3 spans 12 residues. V lost 5 bases, J lost 2 bases, and 6 bases lay in between. Germline V gives CDR1 MNHNY, CDR2 SVGAGI (reference sequence). The CDR3 spells CASSPRNYGYTF. The DNA of the CDR3 is TGTGCCAGCAGTCCTCGCAACTATGGCTACACCTTC.

The chain is built from TRBV5-4 and TRBJ2-5; 10 positions match TRBD1. CDR3 length equals 14 residues. V shed 2 bases and J 5 bases; nucleotides not matched to a gene: 3. CDR1 and CDR2 from the germline V gene are SGHNT and YYREEE (reference sequence). The CDR3 sequence is CASSFDRGQETQYF. The CDR3 DNA follows: TGTGCCAGCAGCTTTGACAGGGGGCAGGAGACCCAGTACTTC.

V usage is TRBV7-6 and J usage is TRBJ2-7; 7 bases are a match to TRBD1. The V and J ends lost 1 base and 0 bases, in that order; junction bases with no gene match: 6. CDR1 and CDR2 (germline): SGHVS, FNYEAQ. The CDR3 has 16 amino acids. The chain's CDR3 is CASSLGVQGSSYEQYF. The CDR3 region has the DNA TGTGCCAGCAGCTTAGGAGTACAGGGGAGCTCCTACGAGCAGTACTTC. The full variable domain, its missing parts supplied by reference TRBV7-6 and TRBJ2-7, is GAGVSQSPRYKVTKRGQDVALRCDPISGHVSLYWYRQALGQGPEFLTYFNYEAQQDKSGLPNDRFSAERPEGSISTLTIQRTEQRDSAMYRCASSLGVQGSSYEQYFGPGTRLTVT.

The V and J genes are TRBV6-2 or TRBV6-3 and TRBJ2-2, with 8 bases matching TRBD2. Per the germline V gene, CDR1 is MNHEY and CDR2 is SVGEGT. Unmatched junction bases numbered 11, after V lost 5 bases and J lost 6 bases. The CDR3 spans 16 residues. CDR3 bases: TGTGCCAGCAGTCGATTAGCGGGGTTCGGTTCCGGGGAGCTGTTTTTT. Protein: CASSRLAGFGSGELFF.

The gene calls are TRBV9 and TRBJ1-6; 8 positions agree with TRBD1. With 0 bases clipped from V and 14 bases from J, the junction kept 13 bases outside the gene matches. CDR3 length equals 16 residues. The germline V gene encodes CDR1 SGDLS and CDR2 YYNGEE. CDR3 residues: CASSVEVGDRGGSLHF. The CDR3 region has the DNA TGTGCCAGCAGCGTAGAAGTAGGAGACAGGGGAGGATCCCTCCACTTT. Looking up the rest from reference TRBV9 and TRBJ1-6 gives the full variable domain: DSGVTQTPKHLITATGQRVTLRCSPRSGDLSVYWYQQSLDQGLQFLIQYYNGEERAKGNILERFSAQQFPDLHSELNLSSLELGDSALYFCASSVEVGDRGGSLHFGNGTRLTVT.

The chain links TRBV28 to TRBJ2-7; a possible D gene is TRBD2 (7 bases). The V end was cut by 6 bases, the J end by 8 bases, with 14 bases between. Germline V CDR1 and CDR2: MDHEN, SYDVKM. CDR3 length: 12 amino acids. The CDR3 protein is CASRPGGLQQYF. The CDR3 DNA is TGTGCCAGCAGACCCGGGGGGCTACAGCAGTACTTC.

V usage is TRBV28 and J usage is TRBJ1-1, with D possibly TRBD1 on 5 matching bases. CDR3 size: 13 residues. Germline CDR1 reads MDHEN; CDR2 reads SYDVKM. V lost 2 bases and J 5 bases, leaving 9 bases between the germline ends. Here the CDR3 DNA reads TGTGCCAGCAGTTTAGGGGGGGGGACTGAAGCTTTCTTT. Translating it yields CASSLGGGTEAFF.

The chain joins TRBV6-5 to TRBJ1-1; D not certain. Trimming stripped 2 bases from V and 1 base from J, with 14 bases between. Germline assignment: CDR1 MNHEY and CDR2 SVGAGI. CDR3 length: 16 amino acids. The CDR3 region has the DNA TGTGCCAGCAGTTACGATCGGTGGCAGCAGAACACTGAAGCTTTCTTT. Amino acids: CASSYDRWQQNTEAFF.

This rearrangement joins TRBV11-2 to TRBJ2-7; TRBD2 matches 7 bases. Trimming removed 1 base from V and 4 bases from J; junction bases left unmatched: 4. The length of the CDR3 is 14 residues. Germline V gene sequence: CDR1 SGHAT, CDR2 FQNNGV. CDR3 DNA: TGTGCCAGCAGCTTAGCGGGAGGTCGGTACGAGCAGTACTTC. Its protein product is CASSLAGGRYEQYF.

This clone was counted a single time. This rearrangement joins TRBV28 to TRBJ2-7; weak D call: TRBD1 (7 bases). V was shortened by 6 bases and J by 7 bases, with 16 bases between the two germline ends. The CDR3 has 13 residues. Germline CDR1 MDHEN, CDR2 SYDVKM. DNA of the CDR3: TGTGCCAGCAGCTATGGACAGGCGGGAGAGCAGTACTTC. This sequence encodes CASSYGQAGEQYF. Using reference TRBV28 and TRBJ2-7 for the parts outside the CDR3, the full variable domain is DVKVTQSSRYLVKRTGEKVFLECVQDMDHENMFWYRQDPGLGLRLIYFSYDVKMKEKGDIPEGYSVSREKKERFSLILESASTNQTSMYLCASSYGQAGEQYFGPGTRLTVT.

This rearrangement joins TRBV7-8 to TRBJ2-1; 11 nucleotides match TRBD2. The ends lost 1 base at V and 7 bases at J; junction bases unmatched: 6. Germline assignment: CDR1 SGHVS and CDR2 FQNEAQ. The CDR3 covers 16 residues. The CDR3 loop reads CASSLGASGRINEQFF. CDR3 DNA: TGTGCCAGCAGCTTAGGAGCTAGCGGGAGGATAAATGAGCAGTTCTTC.

The genes are TRBV7-6 and TRBJ2-7; tentative D call: TRBD2 (6 bases). V was cut by 5 bases and J by 3 bases, with 17 bases left in between. This CDR3 comprises 15 residues. Germline V gene sequence: CDR1 SGHVS, CDR2 FNYEAQ. CDR3 protein: CASSPRSGILYEQYF. In DNA, the CDR3 is TGTGCCAGCAGCCCTCGTAGCGGCATACTCTACGAGCAGTACTTC.

The chain uses TRBV4-1 and TRBJ2-7, with D unclear. Germline CDR1 reads MGHRA; CDR2 reads YSYEKL. The V gene lost 4 bases and the J gene lost 3 bases, with 16 bases spanning the gap. This CDR3 has 15 amino acids. CDR3 region: CASSRSFGSLYEQYF. The DNA of the CDR3 is TGCGCCAGCAGCCGGTCCTTCGGCAGCCTCTACGAGCAGTACTTC.

As for this clone: One end of the junction is discordant with germline, which a read error may explain. CDR3 nucleotide sequence: TGTGCCAGCAGTCCCCCCGTCGGGACCCTCGTTTTACACTTC. It encodes CASSPPVGTLVLHF. The genes are TRBV27 and TRBJ2-7; D is perhaps TRBD1 or TRBD2 (5 bases each). The CDR3 totals 14 residues. From germline, CDR1 is MNHEY and CDR2 SMNVEV (reference sequence).

This chain joins TRBV12-3 or TRBV12-4 and TRBJ2-7; 7 bases are shared with TRBD2. The CDR3 covers 11 residues. V lost 6 bases to trimming and J lost 9 bases; unmatched junction nucleotides: 5. The CDR3 reads CASSGREGQYF. The DNA of the CDR3 is TGTGCCAGCAGCGGCAGGGAGGGGCAGTACTTC.

CDR3 coding DNA: TGTGCCAGCAGCCAGGGGAGAACTAGCGGAATCTCCTACGAGCAGTACTTC. This encodes CASSQGRTSGISYEQYF. The chain combines TRBV4-2 with TRBJ2-7; 8 nucleotides line up with TRBD2. There are 17 residues in the CDR3. Germline CDR1 LGHNA, CDR2 YNFKEQ. V was pared by 3 bases and J by 0 bases, with 10 bases of the junction left unmatched.

The rearrangement links TRBV2 to TRBJ2-1; 8 bases align to TRBD2. This CDR3 region has 15 residues. The ends lost 7 bases at V and 5 bases at J; junction bases unmatched: 10. Germline loops: CDR1 SNHLY, CDR2 FYNNEI. CDR3 amino acids: CASNGEREWDNEQFF. The CDR3 DNA sequence: TGTGCCAGCAACGGGGAGCGGGAGTGGGACAATGAGCAGTTCTTC.

This chain links TRBV7-2 with TRBJ1-2; no clear D gene. This CDR3 has 10 residues. CDR1 and CDR2 (germline): SGHTA, FQGNSA. V was trimmed by 5 bases and J by 8 bases, leaving 6 bases between them. As DNA, the CDR3 is TGTGCCAGCAGCCCCCGCGGCTACACCTTC. It specifies CASSPRGYTF.

This chain connects TRBV28 to TRBJ2-1; 14 bases agree with TRBD2. Germline CDR1 reads MDHEN; CDR2 reads SYDVKM. After removal of 3 bases from V and 8 bases from J, the junction contained 9 bases not matched to a gene. This CDR3 is built from 17 residues. The CDR3 protein is CASSLLVGTSGRHEQFF. The CDR3 nucleotides read TGTGCCAGCAGTTTGTTGGTGGGGACTAGCGGGAGACATGAGCAGTTCTTC.

CDR3 protein: CASSLPKDRVVNTGELFF. The CDR3 nucleotides are TGTGCCAGCAGCTTACCCAAAGACAGGGTAGTAAACACCGGGGAGCTGTTTTTT. V gene TRBV7-3 combines with J gene TRBJ2-2, with TRBD1 matching over 7 bases. V lost 2 bases to trimming and J lost 2 bases; unmatched junction nucleotides: 11. The CDR3 is 18 residues long. From germline, CDR1 is SGHTA and CDR2 FQGTGA.

About this clone: Germline and junction disagree at one end, which may indicate a read error. This chain's CDR3 is CASSIMGGDTGEF. The CDR3 DNA follows: TGTGCCAGTAGTATTATGGGTGGGGACACGGGGGAGTTT. The V call is TRBV19, the J call TRBJ1-1; maybe TRBD1 (6 bases). The CDR3 has 13 residues. CDR1 and CDR2 from the germline V gene are LNHDA and SQIVND (reference sequence).

The chain carries TRBV5-1 and TRBJ2-2, with 9 bases fitting TRBD2. Germline CDR1 and CDR2: SGHRS and YFSETQ. This CDR3 is built from 14 residues. J gave up 5 bases and V 2 bases, and 1 base lay outside the gene matches. The CDR3 DNA reads TGCGCCAGCAGCTTTAGCGGGAGTACCGGGGAGCTGTTTTTT. It translates to CASSFSGSTGELFF.

This chain joins TRBV9 and TRBJ2-1; TRBD2 aligns across 12 bases. The CDR3 covers 17 residues. CDR1 and CDR2 from the germline V gene are SGDLS and YYNGEE. V lost 0 bases, J lost 3 bases, and 4 bases stayed unmatched. The CDR3 nucleotides are TGTGCCAGCAGCGTAGTAGGACTAGCGGGGAGCTACAATGAGCAGTTCTTC. Its protein is CASSVVGLAGSYNEQFF. The variable domain in full, completed from reference TRBV9 and TRBJ2-1, reads DSGVTQTPKHLITATGQRVTLRCSPRSGDLSVYWYQQSLDQGLQFLIQYYNGEERAKGNILERFSAQQFPDLHSELNLSSLELGDSALYFCASSVVGLAGSYNEQFFGPGTRLTVL.

The V and J genes are TRBV3-1 (or the pseudogene TRBV3-2) and TRBJ1-2; D is unclear. This CDR3 has 11 amino acids. The V and J ends lost 1 base and 6 bases respectively, with 3 bases between them. The germline V gene encodes CDR1 LGHDT and CDR2 YNNKEL (reference sequence). CDR3 loop: CASSQVNGYTF. DNA for the CDR3: TGTGCCAGCAGCCAAGTCAATGGCTACACCTTC.

The J gene is TRBJ1-5, the V gene TRBV6-6; D is unclear. Germline V gene lookup returns CDR1 MNHNY and CDR2 SVGAGI (reference sequence). CDR3 size: 12 residues. V lost 6 bases and J lost 4, with 7 bases in between. The CDR3 region is CASRAQNQPQHF. CDR3 sequence (DNA): TGTGCCAGCAGGGCACAAAATCAGCCCCAGCATTTT.

The chain couples TRBV11-2 to TRBJ2-7; TRBD2 matches 9 bases. V was clipped by 0 bases and J by 5 bases; unmatched bases: 8. In germline, CDR1 is SGHAT, CDR2 FQNNGV. This CDR3 is 16 amino acids long. CDR3 loop: CASSLDRVAGDHEQYF. The CDR3 nucleotides read TGTGCCAGCAGCTTAGATAGGGTAGCGGGAGACCACGAGCAGTACTTC.

V and J are TRBV30 and TRBJ1-4; no reliable D call. The V end lost 8 bases, the J end lost 6 bases, and 25 bases lay between the germline ends. Germline CDR1 GTSNPN, CDR2 SVGIG (reference sequence). This CDR3 comprises 16 residues. CDR3 sequence reads: CAGNRFRGKRDEKLFF. CDR3 sequence (DNA): TGTGCCGGAAACCGTTTCCGAGGAAAGCGGGATGAAAAACTGTTTTTT.

J is TRBJ1-3 and V is TRBV5-1, with D possibly TRBD1 on 5 matching bases. CDR1 is SGHRS and CDR2 is YFSETQ in the germline V gene. Trimming shortened V by 4 bases and J by 0 bases, and 11 bases separated the two germline ends. This CDR3 has 15 amino acids. CDR3 sequence reads: CASSLDRGSGNTIYF. CDR3 DNA: TGCGCCAGCAGCCTCGACAGAGGCTCTGGAAACACCATATATTTT.

The genes are TRBV6-6 and TRBJ1-5, with D uncertain. The CDR3 spans 16 residues. Germline V gives CDR1 MNHNY, CDR2 SVGAGI (reference sequence). The ends were cut back, 0 bases at V and 2 bases at J, with 11 bases in the middle. CDR3 nucleotides: TGTGCCAGCAGTTACTCGGCTGGGGATGGCAATCAGCCCCAGCATTTT. Its protein product is CASSYSAGDGNQPQHF.